This record concerns one TCR beta chain sequence. Germline V gives CDR1 SGHRS, CDR2 YFSETQ. The germline V and J ends were trimmed by 7 bases and 5 bases, with 18 bases remaining between them. This CDR3 has 14 amino acids. This specimen comes from a study of blood T cell repertoires in COVID-19. Across the study: Acute-phase and convalescent COVID-19 samples originated in the United States, Italy and Spain. PBMCs, B-cell-depleted T cells, or T cells provided the cDNA or gDNA that made up the material.

In the authors' workflow: How many nucleated cells were present was estimated from reference gene primer amplification. Measured with immunoSEQ multiplex PCR; TCRdb has only the in-frame clones, and not every one. V, J and clone size derive from that table, while D and trimming were established from the DNA sequence. The repertoire includes approximately 200,000 clones, about 85% of them detected once, and over 0.95% sits in the top ten. The sample was peripheral blood. This sequence was found in a man between 35 and 55 years old with acute or convalescent COVID-19. The genes are TRBV5-1 and TRBJ1-1, with D tentatively TRBD1 (5 bases). The CDR3 region is CASRDPQGNTEAFF. The DNA of the CDR3 is TGCGCCAGCCGCGACCCGCAGGGAAATACTGAAGCTTTCTTT.